One and the same sample provided the 6 T cell receptor beta chains below, sequenced in a study of tumor-infiltrating lymphocytes in oesophageal squamous cell carcinoma. Each CDR3 protein is one row after TCRdb ran MiXCR on the PCR reads. The sample includes nearly 20,000 distinct CDR3 sequences, more than 35% of them seen just once. Material: esophageal tumor tissue. The source of these receptors is a male donor with esophageal squamous cell carcinoma.

This clonotype occurred once. One end of the junction fails to match germline, which may point to a read error. V and J are TRBV7-6 and TRBJ1-1; D may be TRBD1 (6 bases). Germline CDR1 and CDR2: SGHVS and FNYEAQ. CDR3 length: 15 amino acids. DNA for the CDR3: TGTGCTAGCAGCACAGACAGGTCTCCGGACACTGAAGCTTTCTTT. Translating it yields CASSTDRSPDTEAFF.

The gene calls are TRBV7-6 and TRBJ2-1; 9 bases are a match to TRBD2. The J call may be mistaken, given a closer DNA end match to TRBJ2-7. Germline CDR1 is SGHVS and CDR2 is FNYEAQ. The CDR3 spans 15 residues. The CDR3 loop is CASSLGAGGQSQQYF. The CDR3 DNA sequence: TGTGCCAGCAGCTTAGGGGCGGGAGGGCAATCCCAGCAGTACTTC.

The chain employs TRBV7-2 and TRBJ1-6, with 7 nucleotides matching TRBD1. Germline loops: CDR1 SGHTA, CDR2 FQGNSA. V lost 1 base to trimming and J lost 7 bases; unmatched junction nucleotides: 4. The CDR3 has 15 residues. The CDR3 sequence: CASSLEGTANSPLHF. Written as DNA, the CDR3 is TGTGCCAGCAGCTTAGAGGGGACAGCAAATTCACCCCTCCACTTT.

Relative to its sample, this clonotype is medium-sized. The chain links TRBV7-2 to TRBJ2-7, with unresolved D. The CDR3 is 13 residues long. V was trimmed by 3 bases and J by 5 bases, leaving 11 bases between them. Per germline, CDR1 SGHTA and CDR2 FQGNSA. CDR3 coding DNA: TGTGCCAGCAGCTTTGGGCGAGACCACGAGCAGTACTTC. Residues: CASSFGRDHEQYF.

This clonotype was seen once. The V and J genes are TRBV7-3 and TRBJ2-1, with D perhaps TRBD1 or TRBD2 (5 bases each). The better agreement between TRBJ2-6 and the DNA end casts doubt on the J call. Germline lookup yields CDR1 SGHTA and CDR2 FQGTGA. The CDR3 has 17 amino acids. The CDR3 reads CASSPRDGHSGANVLTF. CDR3 coding DNA: TGTGCCAGCAGCCCTCGGGACGGCCACTCTGGGGCCAACGTCCTGACTTTC.

The sample holds one count of this clonotype. At one of its ends the junction is not consistent with the germline gene, which may arise from a read error. The chain joins TRBV7-9 to TRBJ2-3, with a tentative D call TRBD1 (6 bases). Germline V gene sequence: CDR1 SEHNR, CDR2 FQNEAQ (reference sequence). The CDR3 has 16 amino acids. The CDR3 spells CASSLETGGPYNEQIF. The CDR3 coding sequence is TGTGCCAGCAGCTTAGAGACAGGAGGTCCCTACAATGAGCAGATCTTC.